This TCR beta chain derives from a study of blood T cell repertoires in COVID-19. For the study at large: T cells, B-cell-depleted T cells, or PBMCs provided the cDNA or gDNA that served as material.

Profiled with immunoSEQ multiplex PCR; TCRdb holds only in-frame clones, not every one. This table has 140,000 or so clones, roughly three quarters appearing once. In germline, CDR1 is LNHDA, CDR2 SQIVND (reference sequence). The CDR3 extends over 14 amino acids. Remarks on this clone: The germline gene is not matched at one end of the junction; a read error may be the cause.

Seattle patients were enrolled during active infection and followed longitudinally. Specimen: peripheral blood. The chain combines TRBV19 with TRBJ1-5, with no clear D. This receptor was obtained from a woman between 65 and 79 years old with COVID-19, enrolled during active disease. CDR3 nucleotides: TGTGCCAGTAGTATAGAACGGAGAAATCGGCCCCAGCATTTT. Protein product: CASSIERRNRPQHF.